This T cell receptor beta chain stems from a study of CD8 T cells in ankylosing spondylitis. A word on this clonotype: Its antigen is unidentified.

Scientists made TCR beta libraries using quantitative 5'-RACE with molecular barcodes. MiXCR, applied by TCRdb to the 5' RACE reads, yields one record per CDR3 protein. The sample has about 250,000 distinct CDR3 sequences, roughly 32% seen once. Trimming removed 6 bases from V and 4 bases from J; junction bases left unmatched: 7. Germline V lookup: CDR1 MNHNS, CDR2 SASEGT. The CDR3 totals 15 residues. Study-wide findings and caveats: Disease-linked clones were CD8+ and relatively rare in peripheral blood. Significant enrichment of disease-linked clones was reported in matched ankylosing spondylitis synovial fluid.

This TCR was sampled from a male donor with ankylosing spondylitis or in good health (not recorded which). The sample comprised blood, either unsorted or a sorted T cell fraction (not recorded which). The gene calls are TRBV6-1 and TRBJ2-5; 11 bases line up with TRBD2. In DNA form, the CDR3 reads TGTGCCAGCAGATCTAGCGGGGGGCGGGGAGAGACCCAGTACTTC. This codes for CASRSSGGRGETQYF.